One and the same sample provided the 27 T cell receptor beta chains below, sequenced in a study of PD-L1 blockade in urothelial cancer. The data were produced by immunoSEQ multiplex PCR, yet TCRdb's version contains in-frame clones alone and is incomplete. Here the sample spans 55,000 to 85,000 clones, 85% to 90% being singletons. This material consisted of PBMCs, taken around atezolizumab (anti-PD-L1) treatment. The receptors were sampled from a man between 60 and 70 years old with urothelial cancer.

The chain has TRBV5-4 and TRBJ2-2; 10 bases are a match to TRBD2. After removal of 4 bases from V and 1 base from J, the junction contained 1 base not matched to a gene. The CDR3 is 15 residues long. Germline V gene data show CDR1 as SGHNT and CDR2 as YYREEE (reference sequence). This chain's CDR3 is CASSPSGGNTGELFF. The CDR3 nucleotides are TGTGCCAGCAGCCCTAGCGGGGGGAACACCGGGGAGCTGTTTTTT.

V is TRBV10-3 and J is TRBJ2-7; a possible D gene is TRBD1 (5 bases). The CDR3 loop spans 15 amino acids. V was cut by 2 bases and J by 0 bases, with 11 bases left in between. Germline V gives CDR1 ENHRY, CDR2 SYGVKD. The CDR3 loop is CAISETGQGSYEQYF. CDR3 DNA sequence: TGTGCCATCAGTGAGACCGGACAAGGCTCCTACGAGCAGTACTTC.

This chain connects TRBV5-6 to TRBJ1-2; 7 bases align to TRBD1. With V trimmed by 4 bases and J by 4 bases, 4 bases remained unmatched. The CDR3 extends over 13 amino acids. Germline-derived CDR1 and CDR2 are SGHDT and YYEEEE. CDR3 bases: TGTGCCAGCAGCCCGACAGGGATCTATGGCTACACCTTC. Protein sequence: CASSPTGIYGYTF.

The chain carries TRBV6-4 and TRBJ2-1; TRBD2 aligns across 7 bases. V gave up 2 bases and J gave up 4 bases; unmatched junction bases: 8. The CDR3 has 16 residues. Per germline, CDR1 MRHNA and CDR2 SNTAGT. The chain's CDR3 is CASSDGVLAVYNEQFF. The CDR3 DNA is TGTGCCAGCAGTGACGGGGTTCTAGCGGTTTACAATGAGCAGTTCTTC.

The chain couples TRBV7-2 to TRBJ2-3; 8 nucleotides agree with TRBD1. Germline V lookup: CDR1 SGHTA, CDR2 FQGNSA. Trimming at V came to 8 bases and at J to 0 bases, leaving 10 bases not matched to a gene. The CDR3 runs 16 residues. The CDR3 is CASSRTGLTSTDTQYF. The CDR3 region has the DNA TGTGCCAGCTCCCGGACAGGGCTTACTAGCACAGATACGCAGTATTTT.

This sequence joins TRBV19 and TRBJ1-2, with unresolved D. V was shortened by 4 bases and J by 4 bases, with 10 bases between the two germline ends. The CDR3 totals 13 residues. Germline CDR1 reads LNHDA; CDR2 reads SQIVND (reference sequence). The CDR3 loop reads CASSKRQTYGYTF. DNA of the CDR3: TGTGCCAGTAGTAAGAGGCAGACCTATGGCTACACCTTC.

This chain connects TRBV19 to TRBJ2-5; tentative D call: TRBD2 (6 bases). Per germline, CDR1 LNHDA and CDR2 SQIVND (reference sequence). The CDR3 sequence is 16 residues long. The V end was cut by 1 base, the J end by 0 bases, with 12 bases between. The CDR3 spells CASSIASGGNQETQYF. CDR3 nucleotides: TGTGCCAGTAGTATAGCGAGCGGAGGGAACCAAGAGACCCAGTACTTC.

The chain recombines TRBV18 with TRBJ2-3; TRBD2 aligns across 11 bases. Germline V gene data show CDR1 as KGHSH and CDR2 as LQKENI. V shed 3 bases, J shed 3 bases, and the junction held 8 bases outside the gene matches. This CDR3 comprises 17 residues. The CDR3 DNA follows: TGTGCCAGCTCACCCCTCCTGACTAGCGGGAAAACAGATACGCAGTATTTT. Translating it yields CASSPLLTSGKTDTQYF.

This clone is a singleton in its sample. J is TRBJ1-1 and V is TRBV10-1, with D uncertain. V lost 4 bases and J lost 5, with 11 bases in between. The CDR3 runs to 13 residues. The germline V gene has CDR1 WNHNN and CDR2 SYGVQD (reference sequence). In DNA form, the CDR3 reads TGCGCCAGCAGTGGGGCCGTGGGTACTGAAGCTTTCTTT. Translating it yields CASSGAVGTEAFF.

The rearrangement uses TRBV10-1 and TRBJ2-3; perhaps TRBD1 as D (5 bases). V lost 7 bases, J lost 2 bases, and 19 bases lay in between. This CDR3 region has 16 residues. Germline lookup yields CDR1 WNHNN and CDR2 SYGVQD (reference sequence). As DNA, the CDR3 is TGCGCCAGCACCCGAAGGGGCGCAGAAGACACAGATACGCAGTATTTT. Its translation is CASTRRGAEDTDTQYF.

The chain is built from TRBV7-8 and TRBJ1-5; TRBD1 matches at 10 bases. After removal of 5 bases from V and 10 bases from J, the junction contained 11 bases not matched to a gene. CDR3 length equals 15 residues. Per germline, CDR1 SGHVS and CDR2 FQNEAQ. Here the CDR3 reads CASSRGQGGGLPQHF. The CDR3 DNA is TGTGCCAGCAGCCGCGGACAGGGGGGTGGTTTACCCCAGCATTTT.

This chain uses TRBV5-1 with TRBJ1-2; TRBD1 agrees at 7 bases. V lost 2 bases to trimming and J lost 9 bases; unmatched junction nucleotides: 10. Germline CDR1 reads SGHRS; CDR2 reads YFSETQ. The CDR3 is 14 amino acids. In DNA form, the CDR3 reads TGCGCCAGCAGCTTTTATACAGGGGATGATAGCTACACCTTC. It yields the protein CASSFYTGDDSYTF.

The rearrangement uses TRBV5-1 and TRBJ1-1, with D possibly TRBD1 on 5 matching bases. The length of the CDR3 is 13 residues. Trimming took off 5 bases at V and 5 bases at J, with 13 bases between the two ends. Germline assignment: CDR1 SGHRS and CDR2 YFSETQ. The CDR3 region has the DNA TGCGCCAGCAGATTGCAAGGGGTAACTGAAGCTTTCTTT. It yields the protein CASRLQGVTEAFF.

The genes are TRBV7-9 and TRBJ2-5; the D is unclear. Germline CDR1 SEHNR, CDR2 FQNEAQ (reference sequence). The V and J ends lost 5 bases and 2 bases respectively, with 12 bases between them. The CDR3 runs 14 residues. The CDR3 sequence: CASSLREEQETQYF. CDR3 DNA: TGTGCCAGCAGCCTCCGAGAAGAACAAGAGACCCAGTACTTC.

This chain connects TRBV9 to TRBJ2-2; D is possibly TRBD2 (6 bases). The CDR3 consists of 16 residues. CDR1 and CDR2 (germline): SGDLS, YYNGEE. V was cut by 0 bases and J by 0 bases, with 9 bases left in between. CDR3 amino acids: CASSVAGGANTGELFF. The CDR3 DNA follows: TGTGCCAGCAGCGTAGCTGGCGGGGCGAACACCGGGGAGCTGTTTTTT.

This clone has just one count. Compared with germline, one end of the junction differs, possibly owing to a read error. The J gene is TRBJ1-2, the V gene TRBV18; weak D call: TRBD1 (5 bases). CDR3 length: 15 amino acids. The germline V gene has CDR1 KGHSH and CDR2 LQKENI. CDR3 amino acids: CASSPLRGSDYGYTF. The CDR3 DNA is TGTGCCAGCTCGCCACTAAGGGGTTCAGACTATGGCTACACCTTC. The full variable domain, in which reference TRBV18 and TRBJ1-2 provide the parts outside the CDR3, is NAGVMQNPRHLVRRRGQEARLRCSPMKGHSHVYWYRQLPEEGLKFMVYLQKENIIDESGMPKERFSAEFPKEGPSILRIQQVVRGDSAAYFCASSPLRGSDYGYTFGSGTRLTVV.

This chain joins TRBV27 and TRBJ2-2; TRBD1 aligns across 7 bases. CDR3 length: 16 residues. Trimming at V came to 0 bases and at J to 4 bases, leaving 5 bases not matched to a gene. The germline CDR1 and CDR2 sequences are MNHEY and SMNVEV (reference sequence). CDR3 nucleotides: TGTGCCAGCAGTTTATCGAAGGGGGCGGGCACCGGGGAGCTGTTTTTT. It encodes CASSLSKGAGTGELFF.

V usage is TRBV19 and J usage is TRBJ2-1; 8 bases match TRBD2. The CDR3 covers 16 residues. In germline, CDR1 is LNHDA, CDR2 SQIVND (reference sequence). V dropped 7 bases and J dropped 7; count of bases not matched to a gene: 15. This CDR3 is CASTPAGVTPPNEQFF. The CDR3 DNA is TGTGCCAGTACCCCAGCGGGAGTAACTCCTCCAAATGAGCAGTTCTTC.

The chain combines TRBV7-9 with TRBJ2-1; D call uncertain. The germline CDR1 and CDR2 sequences are SEHNR and FQNEAQ (reference sequence). Trimming left V 2 bases short and J 6 bases short, with 14 bases between. This CDR3 is 15 amino acids long. The CDR3 spells CASSLLESPFNEQFF. The CDR3 nucleotides are TGTGCCAGCAGCTTACTGGAGTCCCCGTTCAATGAGCAGTTCTTC. Variable domain in full (rest from reference TRBV7-9 and TRBJ2-1): DTGVSQNPRHKITKRGQNVTFRCDPISEHNRLYWYRQTLGQGPEFLTYFQNEAQLEKSRLLSDRFSAERPKGSFSTLEIQRTEQGDSAMYLCASSLLESPFNEQFFGPGTRLTVL.

The rearrangement uses TRBV5-1 and TRBJ2-1; perhaps TRBD2 as D (6 bases). This CDR3 contains 16 residues. From germline, CDR1 is SGHRS and CDR2 YFSETQ. The V end was cut by 4 bases, the J end by 15 bases, with 29 bases between. CDR3 coding DNA: TGCGCCAGCAGCGGGGGGTTATTGACCGAGGGGAGCAGGTGGTTCTTC. Translation: CASSGGLLTEGSRWFF.

The chain uses TRBV5-1 and TRBJ2-2; 12 bases are a match to TRBD2. CDR1 is SGHRS, CDR2 YFSETQ, per germline. There are 16 residues in the CDR3. Trimming at V came to 2 bases and at J to 6 bases, leaving 5 bases not matched to a gene. CDR3: CASSFSLAGGPGELFF. Here the CDR3 DNA reads TGCGCCAGCAGCTTCTCCCTAGCGGGGGGGCCCGGGGAGCTGTTTTTT.

This clone was found a few times. The chain links TRBV5-1 to TRBJ1-5, with 9 bases aligning to TRBD1. The CDR3 contains 16 residues. The V gene's germline CDR1 is SGHRS and CDR2 YFSETQ. The junction had 1 base not matched to a gene; V was cut back by 0 bases and J by 0 bases. The CDR3: CASSLGQGDSNQPQHF. The CDR3 DNA reads as TGCGCCAGCAGCTTGGGACAGGGGGATAGCAATCAGCCCCAGCATTTT.

The chain is built from TRBV13 and TRBJ1-5; tentatively, D is TRBD1 (6 bases). Trimming pared 2 bases from V and 7 bases from J, leaving 15 bases between. The CDR3 contains 15 residues. Germline V gene sequence: CDR1 PRHDT, CDR2 FYEKMQ (reference sequence). The CDR3 DNA is TGTGCCAGCAGCTTATCGACAGGCGTTGGCCAGCCCCAGCATTTT. Protein: CASSLSTGVGQPQHF.

This chain uses TRBV21-1 with TRBJ2-7; the table assigns TRBD1, which was not confirmed against the DNA. TRBV21-1 is listed as a pseudogene. This CDR3 region has 13 residues. CDR3 coding DNA: TGTGCCAGCAGCAATAACAGGGATTACGAGCAGTACTTC. Its translation: CASSNNRDYEQYF.

This chain uses TRBV7-2 with TRBJ1-2; 7 nucleotides line up with TRBD1. The germline gives CDR1 SGHTA, CDR2 FQGNSA. V was pared by 5 bases and J by 4 bases, with 7 bases of the junction left unmatched. CDR3 size: 14 residues. CDR3: CASSTSTGTYGYTF. In DNA, the CDR3 is TGTGCCAGCAGCACCTCGACAGGGACCTATGGCTACACCTTC.

The gene calls are TRBV11-3 and TRBJ2-1; TRBD2 matches at 9 bases. Germline CDR1 SGHNT, CDR2 YENEEA. With 5 bases clipped from V and 3 bases from J, the junction kept 2 bases outside the gene matches. The CDR3 consists of 14 residues. CDR3 residues: CASSAAGGYNEQFF. CDR3 bases: TGTGCCAGCAGCGCAGCGGGAGGCTACAATGAGCAGTTCTTC.

This clone was counted a single time. V usage is TRBV18 and J usage is TRBJ1-1, with a weak D call TRBD1 (5 bases). CDR3 length equals 15 residues. Trimming left V 1 base short and J 5 bases short, with 14 bases between. In germline, CDR1 is KGHSH, CDR2 LQKENI. The CDR3 DNA sequence: TGTGCCAGCTCACCACAGGAGGGGCCTGGTACTGAAGCTTTCTTT. It specifies CASSPQEGPGTEAFF.